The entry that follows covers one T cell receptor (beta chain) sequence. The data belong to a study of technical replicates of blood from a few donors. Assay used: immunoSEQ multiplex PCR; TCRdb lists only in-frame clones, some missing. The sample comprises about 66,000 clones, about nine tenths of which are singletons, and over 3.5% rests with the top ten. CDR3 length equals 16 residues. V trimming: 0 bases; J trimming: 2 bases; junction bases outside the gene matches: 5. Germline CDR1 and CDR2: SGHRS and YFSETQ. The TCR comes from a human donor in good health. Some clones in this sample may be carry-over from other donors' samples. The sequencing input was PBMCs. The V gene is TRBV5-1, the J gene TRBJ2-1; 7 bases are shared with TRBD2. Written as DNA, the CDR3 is TGCGCCAGCAGCTTGGCGGCTAGCGGAACCTACAATGAGCAGTTCTTC. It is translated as CASSLAASGTYNEQFF.